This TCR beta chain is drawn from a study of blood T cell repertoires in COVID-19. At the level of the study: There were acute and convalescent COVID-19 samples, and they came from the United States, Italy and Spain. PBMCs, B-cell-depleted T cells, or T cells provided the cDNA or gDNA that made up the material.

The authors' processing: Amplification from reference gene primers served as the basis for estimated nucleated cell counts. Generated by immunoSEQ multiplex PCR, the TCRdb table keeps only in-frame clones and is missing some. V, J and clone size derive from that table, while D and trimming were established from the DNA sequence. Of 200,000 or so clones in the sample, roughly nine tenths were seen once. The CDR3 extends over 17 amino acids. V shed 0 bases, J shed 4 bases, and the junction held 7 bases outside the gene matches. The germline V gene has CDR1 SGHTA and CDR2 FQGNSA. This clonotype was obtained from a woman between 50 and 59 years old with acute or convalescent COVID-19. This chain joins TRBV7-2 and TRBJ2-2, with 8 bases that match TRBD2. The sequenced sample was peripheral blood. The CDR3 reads CASSLAPGGPGTGELFF. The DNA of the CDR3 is TGTGCCAGCAGCTTAGCGCCGGGAGGGCCTGGCACCGGGGAGCTGTTTTTT. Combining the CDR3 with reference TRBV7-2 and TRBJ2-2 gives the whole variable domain GAGVSQSPSNKVTEKGKDVELRCDPISGHTALYWYRQSLGQGLEFLIYFQGNSAPDKSGLPSDRFSAERTGGSVSTLTIQRTQQEDSAVYLCASSLAPGGPGTGELFFGEGSRLTVL.